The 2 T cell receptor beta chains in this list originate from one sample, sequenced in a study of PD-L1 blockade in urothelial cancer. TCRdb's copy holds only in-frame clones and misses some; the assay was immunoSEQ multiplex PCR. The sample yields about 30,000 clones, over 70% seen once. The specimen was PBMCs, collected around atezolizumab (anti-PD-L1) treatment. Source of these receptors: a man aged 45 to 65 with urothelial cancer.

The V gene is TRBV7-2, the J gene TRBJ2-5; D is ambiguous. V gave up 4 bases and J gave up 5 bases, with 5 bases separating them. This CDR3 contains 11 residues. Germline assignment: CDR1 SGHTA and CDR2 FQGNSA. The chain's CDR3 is CASSSYETQYF. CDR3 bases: TGTGCCAGCAGCTCCTATGAGACCCAGTACTTC.

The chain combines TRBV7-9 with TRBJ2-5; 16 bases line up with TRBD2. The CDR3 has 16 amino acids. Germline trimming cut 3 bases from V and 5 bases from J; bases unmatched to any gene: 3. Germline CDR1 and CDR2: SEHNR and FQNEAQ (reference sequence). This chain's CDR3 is CASSLGTSGRAETQYF. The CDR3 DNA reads TGTGCCAGCAGCTTGGGGACTAGCGGGAGGGCCGAGACCCAGTACTTC.